This T cell receptor beta chain was observed in a study of prognosis after radiotherapy for stage I lung cancer. Study-wide results and limits: A fall in unique TCR clone counts followed stereotactic body radiation therapy, with medians of roughly 10,000 versus 7,000.

A word on this clonotype: Its antigen is currently unknown. Sequence at one end of the junction differs from germline and may be a read error.

Amplification of TCR beta CDR3 from genomic DNA used two-round multiplex PCR. Each TRBV and TRBJ gene had its own primer in the first PCR round. A single record per CDR3 protein comes from TCRdb applying MiXCR to the multiplex PCR reads. In the table there are about 16,000 distinct CDR3 sequences, about a third of which are singletons. Peripheral blood was collected in volumes of six milliliters at each of two time points. This CDR3 is 15 amino acids long. This clonotype was sampled from a donor at least 50 years old with non-small cell lung cancer. This chain links TRBV12-3 or TRBV12-4 with TRBJ1-5; 8 bases fit TRBD1. Sequencing was performed on PBMCs, taken before or after stereotactic body radiation therapy (not recorded which). CDR3 sequence (DNA): TGTTCCAGCAGTTCGACGGACAGGGCTTGGCAGCCCCAGCATTTT. Protein sequence: CSSSSTDRAWQPQHF.